The sample holds many counts of the clone carrying this T cell receptor beta chain. This CDR3 contains 13 residues. The V end lost 5 bases, the J end lost 3 bases, and 13 bases lay between the germline ends. The V gene's germline CDR1 is DFQATT and CDR2 SNEGSKA (reference sequence). This record belongs to a study of T cells in Graves' hyperthyroidism and ophthalmopathy. Reasons for excluding patients were uncontrolled infection, other autoimmune disease, pregnancy or lactation. Using RNA transcripts as the source, TCR beta CDR3 regions were amplified. Primed by the HTBI set, a first-round RT-PCR was run on the TCR CDR3. TCRdb redid the calling of the multiplex PCR reads with MiXCR, one entry per CDR3 protein. The data show 480,000 or so distinct CDR3 sequences, approximately 48% seen once.

Sequencing was done on a sample of peripheral blood or thyroid tissue (not recorded which). V and J are TRBV20-1 and TRBJ1-1; D is uncertain. The sequence came from an adult woman with Graves' disease, either hyperthyroidism or ophthalmopathy (not recorded which). CDR3 in amino acids: CSAPGGVDTEAFF. The CDR3 coding sequence is TGCAGTGCTCCCGGCGGGGTAGACACTGAAGCTTTCTTT.